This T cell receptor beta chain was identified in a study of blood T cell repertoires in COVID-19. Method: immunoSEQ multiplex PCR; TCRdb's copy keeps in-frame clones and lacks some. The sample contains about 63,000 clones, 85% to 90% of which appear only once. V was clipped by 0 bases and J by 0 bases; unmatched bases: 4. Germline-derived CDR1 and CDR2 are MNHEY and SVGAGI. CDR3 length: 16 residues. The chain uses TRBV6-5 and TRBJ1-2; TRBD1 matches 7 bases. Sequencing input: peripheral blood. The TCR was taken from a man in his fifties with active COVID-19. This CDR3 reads CASSYSGQLSNYGYTF. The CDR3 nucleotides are TGTGCCAGCAGTTACTCGGGACAGCTCTCTAACTATGGCTACACCTTC.